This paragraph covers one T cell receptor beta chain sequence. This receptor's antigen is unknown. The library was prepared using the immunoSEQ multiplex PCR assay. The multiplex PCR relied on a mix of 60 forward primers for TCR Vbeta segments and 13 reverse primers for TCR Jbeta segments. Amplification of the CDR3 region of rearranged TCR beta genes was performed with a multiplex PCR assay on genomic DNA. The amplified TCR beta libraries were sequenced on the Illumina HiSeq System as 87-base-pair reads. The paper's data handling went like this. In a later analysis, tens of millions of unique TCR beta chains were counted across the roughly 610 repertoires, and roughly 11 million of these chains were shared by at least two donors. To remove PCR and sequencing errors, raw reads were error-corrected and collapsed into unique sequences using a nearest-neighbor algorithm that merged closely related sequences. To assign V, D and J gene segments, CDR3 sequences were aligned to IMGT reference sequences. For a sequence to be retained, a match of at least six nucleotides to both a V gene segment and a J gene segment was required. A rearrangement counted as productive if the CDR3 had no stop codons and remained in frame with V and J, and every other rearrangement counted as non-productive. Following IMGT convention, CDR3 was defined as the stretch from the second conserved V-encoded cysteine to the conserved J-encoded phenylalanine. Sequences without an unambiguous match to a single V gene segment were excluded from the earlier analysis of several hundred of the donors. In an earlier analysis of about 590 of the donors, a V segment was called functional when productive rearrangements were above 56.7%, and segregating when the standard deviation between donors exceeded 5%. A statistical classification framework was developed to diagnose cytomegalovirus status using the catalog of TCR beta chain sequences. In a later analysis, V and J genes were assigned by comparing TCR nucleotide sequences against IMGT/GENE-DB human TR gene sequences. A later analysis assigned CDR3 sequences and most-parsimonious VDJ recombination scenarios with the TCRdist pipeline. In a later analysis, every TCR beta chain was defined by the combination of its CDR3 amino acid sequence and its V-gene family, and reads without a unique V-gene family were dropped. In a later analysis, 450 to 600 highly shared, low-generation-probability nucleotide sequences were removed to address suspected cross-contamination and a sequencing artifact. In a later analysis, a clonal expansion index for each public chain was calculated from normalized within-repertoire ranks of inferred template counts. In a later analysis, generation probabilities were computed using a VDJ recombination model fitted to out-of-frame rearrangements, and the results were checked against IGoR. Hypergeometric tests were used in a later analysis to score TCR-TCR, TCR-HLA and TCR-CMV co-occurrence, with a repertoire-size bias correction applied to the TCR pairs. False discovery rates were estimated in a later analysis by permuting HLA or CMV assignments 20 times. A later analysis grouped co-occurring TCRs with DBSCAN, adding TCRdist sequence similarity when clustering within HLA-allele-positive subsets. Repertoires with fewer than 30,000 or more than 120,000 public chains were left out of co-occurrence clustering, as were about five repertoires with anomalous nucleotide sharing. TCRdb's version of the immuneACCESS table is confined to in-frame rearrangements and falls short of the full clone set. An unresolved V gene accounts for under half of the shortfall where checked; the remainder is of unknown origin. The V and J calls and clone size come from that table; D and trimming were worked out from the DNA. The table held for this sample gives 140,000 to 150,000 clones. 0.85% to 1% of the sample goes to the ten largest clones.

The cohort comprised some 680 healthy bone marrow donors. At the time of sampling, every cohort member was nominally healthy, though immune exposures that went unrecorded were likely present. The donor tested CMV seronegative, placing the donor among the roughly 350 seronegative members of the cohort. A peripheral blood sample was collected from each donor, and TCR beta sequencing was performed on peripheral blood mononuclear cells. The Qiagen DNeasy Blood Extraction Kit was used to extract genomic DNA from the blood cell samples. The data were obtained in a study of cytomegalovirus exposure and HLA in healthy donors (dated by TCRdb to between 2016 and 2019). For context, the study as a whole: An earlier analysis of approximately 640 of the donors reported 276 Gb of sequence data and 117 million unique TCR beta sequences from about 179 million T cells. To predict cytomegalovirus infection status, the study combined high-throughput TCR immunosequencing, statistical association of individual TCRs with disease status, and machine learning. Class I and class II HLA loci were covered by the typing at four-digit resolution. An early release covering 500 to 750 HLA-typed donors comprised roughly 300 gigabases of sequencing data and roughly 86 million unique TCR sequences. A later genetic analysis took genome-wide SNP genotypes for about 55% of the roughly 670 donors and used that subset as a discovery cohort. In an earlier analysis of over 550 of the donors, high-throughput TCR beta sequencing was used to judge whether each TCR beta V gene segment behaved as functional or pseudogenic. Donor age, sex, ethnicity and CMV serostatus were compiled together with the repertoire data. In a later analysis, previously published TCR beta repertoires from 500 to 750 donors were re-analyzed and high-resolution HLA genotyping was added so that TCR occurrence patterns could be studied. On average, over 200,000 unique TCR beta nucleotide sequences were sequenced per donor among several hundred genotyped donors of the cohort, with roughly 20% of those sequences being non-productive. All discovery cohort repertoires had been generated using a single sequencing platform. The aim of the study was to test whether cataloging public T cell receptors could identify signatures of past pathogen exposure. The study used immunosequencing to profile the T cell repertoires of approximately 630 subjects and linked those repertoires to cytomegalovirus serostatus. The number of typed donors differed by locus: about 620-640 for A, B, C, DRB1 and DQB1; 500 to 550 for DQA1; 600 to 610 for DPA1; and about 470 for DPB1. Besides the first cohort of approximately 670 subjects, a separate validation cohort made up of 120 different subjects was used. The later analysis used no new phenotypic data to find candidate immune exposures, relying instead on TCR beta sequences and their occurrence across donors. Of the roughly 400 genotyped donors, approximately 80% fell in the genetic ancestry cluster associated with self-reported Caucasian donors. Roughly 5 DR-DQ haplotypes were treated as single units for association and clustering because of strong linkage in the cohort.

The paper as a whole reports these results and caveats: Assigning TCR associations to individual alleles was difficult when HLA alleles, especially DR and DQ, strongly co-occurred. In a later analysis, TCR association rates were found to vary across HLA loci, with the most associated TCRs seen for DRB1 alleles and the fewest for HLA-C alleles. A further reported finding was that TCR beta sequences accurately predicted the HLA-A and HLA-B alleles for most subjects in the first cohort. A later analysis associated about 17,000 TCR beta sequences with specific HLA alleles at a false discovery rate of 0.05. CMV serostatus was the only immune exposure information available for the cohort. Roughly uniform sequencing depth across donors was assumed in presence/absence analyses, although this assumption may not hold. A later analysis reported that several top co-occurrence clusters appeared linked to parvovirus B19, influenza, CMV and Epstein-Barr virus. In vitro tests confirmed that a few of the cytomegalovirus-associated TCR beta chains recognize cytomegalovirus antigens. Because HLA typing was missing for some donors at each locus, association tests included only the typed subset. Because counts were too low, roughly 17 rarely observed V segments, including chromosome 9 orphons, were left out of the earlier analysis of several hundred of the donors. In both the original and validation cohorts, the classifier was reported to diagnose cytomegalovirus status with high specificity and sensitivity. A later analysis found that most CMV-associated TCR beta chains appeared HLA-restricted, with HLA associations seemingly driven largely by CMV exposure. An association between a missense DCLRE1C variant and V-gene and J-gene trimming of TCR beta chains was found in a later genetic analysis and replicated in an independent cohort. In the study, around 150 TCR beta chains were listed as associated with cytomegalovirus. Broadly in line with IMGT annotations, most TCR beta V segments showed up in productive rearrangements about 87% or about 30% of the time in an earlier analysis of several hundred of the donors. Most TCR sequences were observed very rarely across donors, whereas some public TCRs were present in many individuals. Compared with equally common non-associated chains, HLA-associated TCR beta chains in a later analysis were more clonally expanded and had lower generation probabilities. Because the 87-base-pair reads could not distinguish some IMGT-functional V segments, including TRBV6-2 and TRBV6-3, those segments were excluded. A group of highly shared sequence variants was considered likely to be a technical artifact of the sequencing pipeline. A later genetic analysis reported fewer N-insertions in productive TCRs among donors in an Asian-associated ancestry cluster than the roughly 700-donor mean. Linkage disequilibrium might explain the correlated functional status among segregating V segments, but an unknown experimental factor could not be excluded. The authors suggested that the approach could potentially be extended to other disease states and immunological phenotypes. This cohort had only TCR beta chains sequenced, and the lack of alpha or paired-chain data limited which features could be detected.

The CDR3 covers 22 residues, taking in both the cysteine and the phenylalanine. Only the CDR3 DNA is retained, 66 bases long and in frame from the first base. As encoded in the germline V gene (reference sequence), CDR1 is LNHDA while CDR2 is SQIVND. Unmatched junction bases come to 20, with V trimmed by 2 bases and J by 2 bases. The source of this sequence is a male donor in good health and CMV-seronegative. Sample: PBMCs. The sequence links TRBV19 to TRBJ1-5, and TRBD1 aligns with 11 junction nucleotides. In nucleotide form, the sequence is TGTGCCAGTAGTATAACATACGGGTGGGGAGGGACAGGGGGATTGCGCAATCAGCCCCAGCATTTT. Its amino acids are CASSITYGWGGTGGLRNQPQHF.